The entry below gives a single TCR beta chain sequence along with its context. In the original analysis: Reference gene primers were amplified, and this amplification served to estimate nucleated cell counts. This table comes from immunoSEQ multiplex PCR, and its TCRdb copy is limited to in-frame clones, with some not included. D and trimming were read from the DNA, whereas the V and J calls and clone size are those reported in that table. The table lists approximately 110,000 clones, approximately 74% of them singletons. The germline V gene has CDR1 SGHTA and CDR2 FQGNSA. The ends were cut back, 2 bases at V and 5 bases at J, with 12 bases in the middle. The CDR3 covers 14 residues. The record originates from a study of blood T cell repertoires in COVID-19. Across the whole study: Italy, Spain and the United States were the sources of the convalescent and acute COVID-19 samples. T cells, B-cell-depleted T cells, or PBMCs provided the cDNA or gDNA that served as material.

Enrolled during active infection, Seattle patients were then followed longitudinally. This TCR derives from a man older than 75 with COVID-19, enrolled during active disease. Source material: peripheral blood. The chain recombines TRBV7-2 with TRBJ2-5; possible D gene TRBD1, 6 bases. The DNA for the CDR3 is TGTGCCAGCAGCTTACAGGACAGCTCGGAGACCCAGTACTTC. Its translation is CASSLQDSSETQYF.